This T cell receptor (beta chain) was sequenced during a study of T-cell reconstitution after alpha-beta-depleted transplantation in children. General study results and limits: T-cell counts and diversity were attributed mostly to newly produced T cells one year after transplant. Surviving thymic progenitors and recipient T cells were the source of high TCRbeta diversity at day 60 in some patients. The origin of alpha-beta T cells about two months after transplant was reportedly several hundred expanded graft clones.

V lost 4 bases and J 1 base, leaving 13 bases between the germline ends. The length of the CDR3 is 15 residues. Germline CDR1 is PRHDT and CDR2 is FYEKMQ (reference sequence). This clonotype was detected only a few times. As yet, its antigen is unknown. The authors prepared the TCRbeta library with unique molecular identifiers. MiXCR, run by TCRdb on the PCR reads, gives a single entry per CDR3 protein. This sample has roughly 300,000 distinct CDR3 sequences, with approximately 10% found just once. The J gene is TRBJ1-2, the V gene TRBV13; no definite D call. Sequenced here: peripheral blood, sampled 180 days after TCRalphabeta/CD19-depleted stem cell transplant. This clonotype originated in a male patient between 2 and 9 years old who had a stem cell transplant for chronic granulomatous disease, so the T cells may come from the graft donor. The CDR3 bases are TGTGCCAGCAGCTCCTTTGGGGAGATTAACTATGGCTACACCTTC. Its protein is CASSSFGEINYGYTF.